A selection of T cell receptor beta chains follows, all from one sample in a study of technical replicates of blood from a few donors. The repertoire was sequenced with immunoSEQ multiplex PCR; TCRdb's copy has only in-frame clones and lacks some. This table has about 50,000 clones, about 90% appearing once. The specimen was PBMCs. Source of these receptors: a human donor in good health. Some clones in this sample may be carry-over from other donors' samples. Both conserved end residues are part of each CDR3. D genes are given only for firm matches. Where a row states a size, it is once, few, many or the class of an expanded clone; other rows omit it.

D gene,J gene,V gene,clone size,CDR3 protein,CDR3 DNA
TRBD1,TRBJ1-1,TRBV7-2,-,CASSRDRVTEAFF,TGTGCCAGCAGCCGTGACAGGGTAACTGAAGCTTTCTTT
TRBD1,TRBJ1-6,TRBV28,once,CASKGQGAPLHF,TGTGCCAGCAAAGGACAGGGGGCACCCCTCCACTTT
TRBD1,TRBJ2-7,TRBV2,-,CASSTGTGVRGQYF,TGTGCCAGCAGTACCGGGACAGGGGTACGAGGGCAGTACTTC
TRBD1,TRBJ1-2,TRBV4-1,-,CASSHPGTGRGYTF,TGCGCCAGCAGCCACCCCGGGACAGGCAGAGGCTACACCTTC
TRBD1,TRBJ2-3,TRBV7-3,-,CASRRDRASDTQYF,TGTGCCAGCAGACGGGACAGGGCCTCAGATACGCAGTATTTT
-,TRBJ1-1,TRBV29-1,once,CSVGTALNTEAFF,TGCAGCGTTGGGACAGCTTTGAACACTGAAGCTTTCTTT
-,TRBJ2-1,TRBV29-1,-,CSVEGAGQVLGGPHYNEQFF,TGCAGCGTTGAAGGAGCGGGCCAGGTCCTCGGGGGTCCACACTACAATGAGCAGTTCTTC
TRBD1,TRBJ1-2,TRBV4-2,-,CASSQDWTGDYGYTF,TGTGCCAGCAGCCAAGATTGGACAGGGGACTATGGCTACACCTTC
TRBD1,TRBJ2-1,TRBV6-6,-,CASSDRGEYNEQFF,TGTGCCAGCAGCGACAGGGGAGAGTACAATGAGCAGTTCTTC
TRBD1,TRBJ1-2,TRBV5-1,-,CASSKGQLDNYGYTF,TGCGCCAGCAGCAAGGGACAGTTAGATAACTATGGCTACACCTTC
TRBD1,TRBJ2-5,TRBV5-6,-,CASSFGQGIWGETQYF,TGTGCCAGCAGCTTTGGACAGGGAATTTGGGGAGAGACCCAGTACTTC
TRBD1,TRBJ2-2,TRBV28,-,CASSPIGTGNTGELFF,TGTGCCAGCAGTCCTATCGGGACAGGGAACACCGGGGAGCTGTTTTTT
-,TRBJ1-2,TRBV7-6,-,CASSLTPLTTSDGYTF,TGTGCCAGCAGCTTAACACCCTTGACCACGAGCGATGGCTACACCTTC
TRBD1,TRBJ2-2,TRBV4-3,-,CASSQDRGGNTGELFF,TGCGCCAGCAGCCAGGACAGGGGGGGGAACACCGGGGAGCTGTTTTTT
TRBD2,TRBJ2-2,TRBV5-4,-,CASRPREDVNTGELFF,TGTGCCAGCAGACCGCGGGAGGACGTGAACACCGGGGAGCTGTTTTTT
TRBD1,TRBJ1-6,TRBV11-1,-,CASSLRTGRVYNSPLHF,TGTGCCAGCAGCCTCAGGACAGGAAGGGTCTATAATTCACCCCTCCACTTT
TRBD2,TRBJ2-2,TRBV5-4,-,CASSFGLAGNTGELFF,TGTGCCAGCAGCTTCGGGCTAGCGGGAAACACCGGGGAGCTGTTTTTT
TRBD1,TRBJ2-7,TRBV6-5,-,CASSYSGRGLYEQYF,TGTGCCAGCAGTTACTCGGGCAGGGGGCTCTACGAGCAGTACTTC
-,TRBJ2-3,TRBV9,-,CASSVDRVGGGDTQYF,TGTGCCAGCAGCGTAGACCGGGTGGGAGGGGGAGATACGCAGTATTTT
-,TRBJ2-3,TRBV27,-,CASSFGRGITDTQYF,TGTGCCAGCAGCTTCGGTCGGGGAATCACAGATACGCAGTATTTT
-,TRBJ2-7,TRBV29-1,-,CSARTNDYEQYF,TGCAGCGCCCGGACAAACGACTACGAGCAGTACTTC
TRBD2,TRBJ2-3,TRBV7-7,-,CASSFTSDRTDTQYF,TGTGCCAGCAGCTTCACTAGCGATCGCACAGATACGCAGTATTTT
TRBD1,TRBJ1-2,TRBV19,-,CASRTGRTGGYTF,TGTGCCAGTCGGACAGGGAGAACGGGTGGCTACACCTTC
TRBD1,TRBJ2-2,TRBV6-5,-,CASSPAQGFSGELFF,TGTGCCAGCAGCCCCGCACAGGGGTTTTCCGGGGAGCTGTTTTTT
-,TRBJ2-5,TRBV7-9,-,CASSLGRGSQETQYF,TGTGCCAGCAGCTTAGGAAGGGGTAGCCAAGAGACCCAGTACTTC
-,TRBJ2-3,TRBV30,-,CAWSISRAVTDTQYF,TGTGCCTGGAGTATCTCGAGGGCGGTCACAGATACGCAGTATTTT
TRBD1,TRBJ1-1,TRBV2,once,CALGQGMNTEAFF,TGTGCCCTCGGACAGGGCATGAACACTGAAGCTTTCTTT
-,TRBJ1-2,TRBV5-6,-,CASSLAYGYTF,TGTGCCAGCAGCTTGGCTTATGGCTACACCTTC
-,TRBJ2-1,TRBV4-1,few,CASSPLGATRNEQFF,TGCGCCAGCAGCCCGTTGGGGGCAACCAGGAATGAGCAGTTCTTC
-,TRBJ2-4,TRBV6-5,-,CASSQRRGGIQYF,TGTGCCAGCAGCCAAAGACGAGGGGGCATTCAGTACTTC
TRBD2,TRBJ2-2,TRBV4-2,once,CASSQEASGISGELFF,TGTGCCAGCAGCCAAGAGGCTAGCGGGATATCCGGGGAGCTGTTTTTT
-,TRBJ2-7,TRBV7-2,-,CASTKELSLTYEQYF,TGTGCCAGCACCAAAGAACTGTCCCTCACCTACGAGCAGTACTTC
-,TRBJ2-5,TRBV7-2,-,CASTLDRGETQYF,TGTGCCAGCACCTTGGATAGAGGGGAGACCCAGTACTTC
-,TRBJ1-3,TRBV5-1,-,CASSRDGQSYSGNTIYF,TGCGCCAGCAGCCGAGATGGACAGTCCTACTCTGGAAACACCATATATTTT
-,TRBJ2-1,TRBV7-9,once,CASTNPLEPSETELRFF,TGTGCCAGCACCAACCCGCTAGAGCCTAGCGAGACGGAGTTGCGGTTCTTC
-,TRBJ2-7,TRBV6-4,-,CAGPFDRFSSYEQYF,TGTGCCGGACCTTTTGACAGGTTCAGCTCCTACGAGCAGTACTTC
TRBD2,TRBJ2-7,TRBV6-6,-,CASSNPGTRLHEQYF,TGTGCCAGCAGTAACCCCGGGACTAGGCTCCACGAGCAGTACTTC
-,TRBJ1-2,TRBV5-1,-,CASSLEKPGNGYTF,TGCGCCAGCAGCTTGGAAAAACCGGGAAATGGCTACACCTTC